This TCR beta chain comes out of a study of graft-versus-host responses after intestinal transplantation. Trimming removed 5 bases from V and 9 bases from J; junction bases left unmatched: 13. The CDR3 length is 15 residues. Germline V lookup: CDR1 SNHLY, CDR2 FYNNEI. The table came from immunoSEQ multiplex PCR; TCRdb's copy has only in-frame clones and leaves some out. The profile shows about 97,000 clones, over 75% of them singletons. The TCR sequence derives from a human patient who received an intestinal transplant, so some T cells may come from the graft donor. This specimen consisted of PBMCs, obtained roughly 450 days after intestinal transplant. The chain recombines TRBV2 with TRBJ1-5, with TRBD1 matching over 7 bases. The CDR3 nucleotides read TGTGCCAGCAGTAGGGGAGACAGGGACTTTATGCCCCAGCATTTT. This gives the protein CASSRGDRDFMPQHF.